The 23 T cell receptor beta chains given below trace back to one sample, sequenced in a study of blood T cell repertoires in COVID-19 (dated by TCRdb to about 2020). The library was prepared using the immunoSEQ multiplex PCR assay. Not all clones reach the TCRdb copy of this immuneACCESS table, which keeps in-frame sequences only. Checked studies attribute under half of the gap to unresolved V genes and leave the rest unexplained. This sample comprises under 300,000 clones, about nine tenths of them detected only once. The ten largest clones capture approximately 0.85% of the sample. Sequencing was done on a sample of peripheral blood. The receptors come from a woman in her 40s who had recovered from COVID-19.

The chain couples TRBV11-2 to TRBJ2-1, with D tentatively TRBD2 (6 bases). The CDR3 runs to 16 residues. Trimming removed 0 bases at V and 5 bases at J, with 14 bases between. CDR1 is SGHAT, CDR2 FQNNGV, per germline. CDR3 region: CASSLEAGRGNNEQFF. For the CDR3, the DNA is TGTGCCAGCAGCTTAGAGGCGGGACGGGGGAACAATGAGCAGTTCTTC.

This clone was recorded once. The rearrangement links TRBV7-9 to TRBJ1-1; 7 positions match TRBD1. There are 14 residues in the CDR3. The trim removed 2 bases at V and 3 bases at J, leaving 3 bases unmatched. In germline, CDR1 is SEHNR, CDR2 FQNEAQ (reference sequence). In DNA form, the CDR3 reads TGTGCCAGCAGCTTACGGCAGGGGGACACTGAAGCTTTCTTT. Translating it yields CASSLRQGDTEAFF.

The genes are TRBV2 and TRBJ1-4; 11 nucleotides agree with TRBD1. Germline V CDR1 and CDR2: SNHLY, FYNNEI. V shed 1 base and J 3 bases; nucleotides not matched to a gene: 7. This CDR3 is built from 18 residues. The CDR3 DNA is TGTGCCAGCAGTGAAGTTGGGACAGGGGGTTTGGCTAATGAAAAACTGTTTTTT. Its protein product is CASSEVGTGGLANEKLFF.

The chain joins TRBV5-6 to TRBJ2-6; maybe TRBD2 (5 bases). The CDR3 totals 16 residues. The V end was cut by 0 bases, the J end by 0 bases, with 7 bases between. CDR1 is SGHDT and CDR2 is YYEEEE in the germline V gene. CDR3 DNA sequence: TGTGCCAGCAGCTTGGAGCGGCGCTCTGGGGCCAACGTCCTGACTTTC. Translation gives CASSLERRSGANVLTF.

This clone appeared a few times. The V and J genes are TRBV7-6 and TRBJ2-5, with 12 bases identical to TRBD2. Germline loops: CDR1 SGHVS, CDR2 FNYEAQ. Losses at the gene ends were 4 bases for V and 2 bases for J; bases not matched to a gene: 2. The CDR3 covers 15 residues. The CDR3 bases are TGTGCCAGCAGCTGGACTAGCGGGGTACAAGAGACCCAGTACTTC. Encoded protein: CASSWTSGVQETQYF.

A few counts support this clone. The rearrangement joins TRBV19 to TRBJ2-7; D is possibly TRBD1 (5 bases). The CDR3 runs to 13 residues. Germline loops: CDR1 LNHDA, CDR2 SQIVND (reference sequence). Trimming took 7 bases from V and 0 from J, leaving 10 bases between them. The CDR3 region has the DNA TGTGCCAGTATGGGGCAGAGCTCCTACGAGCAGTACTTC. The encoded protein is CASMGQSSYEQYF.

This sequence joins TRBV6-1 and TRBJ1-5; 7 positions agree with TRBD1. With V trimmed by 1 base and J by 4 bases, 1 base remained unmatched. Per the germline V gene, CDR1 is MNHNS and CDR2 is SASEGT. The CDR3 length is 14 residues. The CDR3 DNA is TGTGCCAGCAGTGAAGGACAGGGTAATCAGCCCCAGCATTTT. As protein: CASSEGQGNQPQHF.

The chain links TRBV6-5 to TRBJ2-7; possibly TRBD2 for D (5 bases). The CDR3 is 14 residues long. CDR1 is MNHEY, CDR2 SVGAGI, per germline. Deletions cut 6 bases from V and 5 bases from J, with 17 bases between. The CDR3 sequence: CASSHGSSRHEQYF. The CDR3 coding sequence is TGTGCCAGCAGCCACGGGTCTAGCCGGCACGAGCAGTACTTC.

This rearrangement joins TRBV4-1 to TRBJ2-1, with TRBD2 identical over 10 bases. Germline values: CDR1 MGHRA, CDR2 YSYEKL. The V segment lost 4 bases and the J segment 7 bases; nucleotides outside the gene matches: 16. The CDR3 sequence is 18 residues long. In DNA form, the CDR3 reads TGCGCCAGCAGCCGCGAACGGACTAGGACTAGCGGAGGGAATGAGCAGTTCTTC. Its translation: CASSRERTRTSGGNEQFF.

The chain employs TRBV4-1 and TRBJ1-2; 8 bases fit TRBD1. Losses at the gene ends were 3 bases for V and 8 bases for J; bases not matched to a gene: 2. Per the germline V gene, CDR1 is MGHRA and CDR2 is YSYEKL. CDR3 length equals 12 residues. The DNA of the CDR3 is TGCGCCAGCAGCCAGGACAGGGAAGGCTACACCTTC. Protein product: CASSQDREGYTF.

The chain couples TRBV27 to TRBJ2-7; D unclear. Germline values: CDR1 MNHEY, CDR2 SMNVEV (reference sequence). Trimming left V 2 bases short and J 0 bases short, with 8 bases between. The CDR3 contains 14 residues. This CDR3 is CASSLQQTSYEQYF. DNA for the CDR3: TGTGCCAGCAGTTTACAACAGACCTCCTACGAGCAGTACTTC.

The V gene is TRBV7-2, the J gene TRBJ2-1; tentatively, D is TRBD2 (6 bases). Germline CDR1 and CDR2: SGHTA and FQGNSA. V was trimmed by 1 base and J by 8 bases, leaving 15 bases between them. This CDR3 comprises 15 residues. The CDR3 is CASSLDGRNMDEQFF. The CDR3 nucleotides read TGTGCCAGCAGCTTAGACGGGAGAAACATGGATGAGCAGTTCTTC.

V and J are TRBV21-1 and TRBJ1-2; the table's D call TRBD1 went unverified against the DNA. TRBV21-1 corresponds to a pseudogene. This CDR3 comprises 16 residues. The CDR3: CASSKVVDRVAGGYTF. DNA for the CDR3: TGTGCCAGCAGCAAAGTCGTAGACAGGGTAGCAGGAGGCTACACCTTC.

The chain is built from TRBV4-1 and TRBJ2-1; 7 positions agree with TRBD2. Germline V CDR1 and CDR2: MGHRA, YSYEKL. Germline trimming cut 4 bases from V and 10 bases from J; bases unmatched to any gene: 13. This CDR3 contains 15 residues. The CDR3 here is CASSRQGTGEGEQFF. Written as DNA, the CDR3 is TGCGCCAGCAGCCGCCAAGGGACTGGGGAGGGGGAGCAGTTCTTC.

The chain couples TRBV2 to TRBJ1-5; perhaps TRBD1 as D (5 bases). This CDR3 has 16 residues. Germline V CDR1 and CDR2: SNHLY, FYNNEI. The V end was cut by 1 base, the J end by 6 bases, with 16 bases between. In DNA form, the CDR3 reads TGTGCCAGCAGTGAAGTCCGGACACTGTTCGGTCAGCCCCAGCATTTT. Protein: CASSEVRTLFGQPQHF.

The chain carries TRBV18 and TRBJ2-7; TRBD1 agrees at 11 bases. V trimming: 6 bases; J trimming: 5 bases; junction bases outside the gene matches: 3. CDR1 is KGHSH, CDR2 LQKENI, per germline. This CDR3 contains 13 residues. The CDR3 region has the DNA TGTGCCAGCTCCCGGGACAGGGGGGACGAGCAGTACTTC. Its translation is CASSRDRGDEQYF.

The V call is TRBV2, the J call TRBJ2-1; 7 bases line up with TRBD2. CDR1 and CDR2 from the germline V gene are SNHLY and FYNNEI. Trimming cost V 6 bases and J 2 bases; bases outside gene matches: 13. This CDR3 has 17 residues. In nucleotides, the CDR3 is TGTGCCAGCAGAGCCCCCATTTCGCGGGAGCCCTACAATGAGCAGTTCTTC. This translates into CASRAPISREPYNEQFF.

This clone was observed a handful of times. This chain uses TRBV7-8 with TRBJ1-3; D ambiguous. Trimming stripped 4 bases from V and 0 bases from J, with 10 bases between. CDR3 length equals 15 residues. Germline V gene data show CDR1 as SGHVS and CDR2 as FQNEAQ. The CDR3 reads CASSSDKPSGNTIYF. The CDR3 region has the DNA TGTGCCAGCAGCTCCGACAAACCCTCTGGAAACACCATATATTTT. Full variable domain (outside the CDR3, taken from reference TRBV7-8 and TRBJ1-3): GAGVSQSPRYKVAKRGQDVALRCDPISGHVSLFWYQQALGQGPEFLTYFQNEAQLDKSGLPSDRFFAERPEGSVSTLKIQRTQQEDSAVYLCASSSDKPSGNTIYFGEGSWLTVV.

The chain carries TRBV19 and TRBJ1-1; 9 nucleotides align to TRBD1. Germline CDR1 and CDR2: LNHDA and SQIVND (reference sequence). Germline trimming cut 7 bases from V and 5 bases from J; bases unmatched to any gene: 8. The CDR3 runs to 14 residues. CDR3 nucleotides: TGTGCCAGTACCCCCACAGGGGGCCGGACTGAAGCTTTCTTT. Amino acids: CASTPTGGRTEAFF.

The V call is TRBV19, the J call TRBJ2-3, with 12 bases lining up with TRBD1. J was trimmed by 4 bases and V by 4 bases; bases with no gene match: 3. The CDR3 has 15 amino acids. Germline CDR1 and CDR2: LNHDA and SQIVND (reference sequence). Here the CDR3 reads CASSTGTGGADTQYF. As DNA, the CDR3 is TGTGCCAGTAGTACAGGGACAGGGGGCGCAGATACGCAGTATTTT.

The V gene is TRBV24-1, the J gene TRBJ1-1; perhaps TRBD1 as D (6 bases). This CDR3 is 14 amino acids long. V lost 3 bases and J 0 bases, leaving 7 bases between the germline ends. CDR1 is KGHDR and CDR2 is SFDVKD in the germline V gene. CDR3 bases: TGTGCCACCAGTGATACAGGGTTGAACACTGAAGCTTTCTTT. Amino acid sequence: CATSDTGLNTEAFF.

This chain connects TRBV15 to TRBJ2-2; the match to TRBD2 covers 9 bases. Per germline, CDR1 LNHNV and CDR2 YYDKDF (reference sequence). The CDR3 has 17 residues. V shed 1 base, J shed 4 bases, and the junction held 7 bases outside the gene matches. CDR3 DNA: TGTGCCACCAGCAGAGGTCCTAGCGGGAAAGCCACCGGGGAGCTGTTTTTT. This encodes CATSRGPSGKATGELFF.

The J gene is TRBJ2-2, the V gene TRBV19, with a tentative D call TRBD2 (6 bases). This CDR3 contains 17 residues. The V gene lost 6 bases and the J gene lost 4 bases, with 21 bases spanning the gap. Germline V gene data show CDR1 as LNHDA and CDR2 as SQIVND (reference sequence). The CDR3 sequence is CASRHLLPGASTGELFF. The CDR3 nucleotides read TGTGCCAGTAGACACCTCCTCCCGGGAGCGAGCACCGGGGAGCTGTTTTTT.